The present TCR beta chain was sequenced within a study of T cells in Graves' hyperthyroidism and ophthalmopathy. There are a few counts of this clonotype. It was RNA transcripts that yielded the amplified TCR beta CDR3 regions. Primed by the HTBI set, a first-round RT-PCR was run on the TCR CDR3. TCRdb ran MiXCR on the multiplex PCR reads and lists one entry per CDR3 protein. Here the sample spans some 400,000 distinct CDR3 sequences, more than 11% being singletons. V gave up 1 base and J gave up 2 bases, with 21 bases separating them. The germline V gene encodes CDR1 MDHEN and CDR2 SYDVKM. The CDR3 totals 18 residues.

The chain is built from TRBV28 and TRBJ2-7; no clear D gene. The receptor was derived from an older woman with Graves' hyperthyroidism. Sequencing was done on a sample of blood. This CDR3 reads CASSLYSPPKRKPYEQYF. CDR3 nucleotides: TGTGCCAGCAGTTTATATAGCCCCCCAAAGCGAAAACCCTACGAGCAGTACTTC.